The sample holds a few counts of the clone carrying this TCR beta chain. The antigen remains unidentified. The source of the sample is a study of healthy donors' naive CD4 and CD8 T cells. Study-wide results and limits: Alpha and beta chains were sequenced in bulk without pairing.

Naive T cells were sorted: CD4+CD8-CD45RO-CD45RA+ for CD4+, CD8+CD4-CD45RA+CD27bright for CD8+. TCR libraries were built from roughly 0.5 ug of total RNA by linear amplification. In the original workflow: From four or five healthy donors, almost 80,000 rearranged TCR alpha transcripts were sequenced. TCRdb independently ran MiXCR on the reads; one entry per CDR3 protein. The V and J calls follow TCRdb's processing rather than the paper's. The profile shows approximately 200,000 distinct CDR3 sequences, 65% to 75% of them singletons. Germline lookup yields CDR1 MNHEY and CDR2 SMNVEV (reference sequence). J lost 7 bases, V lost 5 bases, and 12 bases had no gene match. The CDR3 contains 15 residues.

The chain carries TRBV27 and TRBJ2-7; 9 bases align to TRBD1. This sequence was found in a pool of human donors in good health; the sample pools cells from several healthy donors. Material for sequencing was naive CD4+ and CD8+ T cells sorted from blood, pooled from several donors. The CDR3 loop is CASSASTGGWGEQYF. CDR3 nucleotides: TGTGCCAGCAGTGCCTCAACAGGGGGCTGGGGGGAGCAGTACTTC.